What follows is one T cell receptor (beta chain) and its context. This CDR3 is 15 amino acids long. Germline lookup yields CDR1 SGHTA and CDR2 FQGNSA. Every TCR beta cDNA library bore unique molecular identifiers. TCRdb ran MiXCR on the PCR reads and lists one entry per CDR3 protein. The sample contains about 160,000 distinct CDR3 sequences, approximately 35% of which appear only once. The source of the sample is a study of post-analysis software for immune sequencing data. The genes are TRBV7-2 and TRBJ2-7; 14 positions match TRBD2. Judging by the DNA end, TRBJ2-1 fits better; the J call may be wrong. Sequences were derived from blood, sampled after autologous hematopoietic stem cell transplantation. The source is a girl under 18 with multiple sclerosis. CDR3 sequence reads: CASSLGGLAGVGQFF. For the CDR3, the DNA is TGTGCCAGCAGCTTAGGGGGACTAGCGGGAGTTGGGCAGTTCTTC.